These 25 T cell receptor beta chains originate from one sample sequenced in a study of blood T cells in healthy people across ages. PCR was performed a second time for roughly 7 to 11 cycles using a sample-barcoded 5' primer and a J-beta primer mix. TCRdb re-derived calls from the 5' RACE reads in MiXCR, one entry per CDR3 protein. The top ten hold approximately 2.1% of the sample, which has about 1.8 million distinct CDR3 sequences, around 48% seen once. Material: blood. The receptor set was obtained from a middle-aged woman in good health.

V and J are TRBV7-2 and TRBJ2-3; no clear D gene. With 1 base removed from V and 7 bases from J, the gap between germline ends came to 12 bases. Looked up from germline, CDR1 is SGHTA and CDR2 is FQGNSA. The CDR3 spans 14 residues. Here the CDR3 DNA reads TGTGCCAGCAGCTTAGTTCGTAATCCGAATACGCAGTATTTT. This translates into CASSLVRNPNTQYF.

This clonotype occurred a few times. The J gene is TRBJ2-3, the V gene TRBV12-3 or TRBV12-4; no clear D gene. V lost 5 bases, J lost 1 base, and 13 bases lay in between. The CDR3 length is 15 residues. CDR3 sequence (DNA): TGTGCCAGCAGTAAAACGTCCGTAGGCACAGATACGCAGTATTTT. Translating it yields CASSKTSVGTDTQYF.

V gene TRBV4-1 combines with J gene TRBJ2-2, with a tentative D call TRBD1 (6 bases). V was cut by 0 bases and J by 0 bases, with 8 bases left in between. The CDR3 totals 16 residues. Germline assignment: CDR1 MGHRA and CDR2 YSYEKL. CDR3 residues: CASSQDKGANTGELFF. Written as DNA, the CDR3 is TGCGCCAGCAGCCAAGATAAGGGGGCGAACACCGGGGAGCTGTTTTTT.

This clonotype was detected a few times. The chain combines TRBV10-2 with TRBJ1-2; tentatively, D is TRBD1 (5 bases). Trimming took off 3 bases at V and 8 bases at J, with 10 bases between the two ends. There are 12 residues in the CDR3. The germline V gene encodes CDR1 WSHSY and CDR2 SAAADI. The CDR3 here is CASSERGTGYTF. CDR3 DNA sequence: TGCGCCAGCAGTGAACGGGGGACGGGCTACACCTTC.

In this sample, this clonotype turned up once. The chain couples TRBV10-3 to TRBJ2-1; perhaps TRBD2 as D (5 bases). CDR1 is ENHRY and CDR2 is SYGVKD in the germline V gene. Trimming removed 0 bases at V and 0 bases at J, with 6 bases between. This CDR3 contains 15 residues. The CDR3 loop reads CAISESGSSYNEQFF. The DNA of the CDR3 is TGTGCCATCAGTGAGTCAGGGAGCTCCTACAATGAGCAGTTCTTC.

The V gene is TRBV20-1, the J gene TRBJ2-5; D is ambiguous. V shed 3 bases and J shed 5 bases, with 10 bases lying between them. This CDR3 is 12 amino acids long. From germline, CDR1 is DFQATT and CDR2 SNEGSKA (reference sequence). The CDR3 protein is CSASEVAETQYF. The CDR3 bases are TGCAGTGCTAGTGAGGTGGCGGAGACCCAGTACTTC.

This rearrangement joins TRBV7-2 to TRBJ2-5; maybe TRBD2 (5 bases). Trimming shortened V by 5 bases and J by 5 bases, and 15 bases separated the two germline ends. This CDR3 contains 14 residues. Germline CDR1 SGHTA, CDR2 FQGNSA. The CDR3 DNA follows: TGTGCCAGCAGCCCGAGGGAAGCCCGGGAGACCCAGTACTTC. This codes for CASSPREARETQYF.

V usage is TRBV6-2 or TRBV6-3 and J usage is TRBJ2-1, with D unresolved. Per the germline V gene, CDR1 is MNHEY and CDR2 is SVGEGT. The CDR3 has 12 amino acids. V lost 6 bases and J lost 7, with 10 bases in between. CDR3 region: CASRERKNEQFF. In DNA form, the CDR3 reads TGTGCCAGCAGAGAGCGCAAGAATGAGCAGTTCTTC.

This chain links TRBV20-1 with TRBJ2-7; D might be TRBD2 (5 bases). V dropped 0 bases and J dropped 3 bases, with 15 bases sitting between them. Germline-derived CDR1 and CDR2 are DFQATT and SNEGSKA (reference sequence). The CDR3 has 15 residues. The CDR3 reads CSARDTTVAGYEQYF. CDR3 nucleotide sequence: TGCAGTGCTAGAGACACAACAGTCGCGGGCTACGAGCAGTACTTC.

The chain links TRBV28 to TRBJ2-6, with a tentative D call TRBD2 (5 bases). CDR1 and CDR2 (germline): MDHEN, SYDVKM. The CDR3 is made up of 20 amino acids. V was clipped by 2 bases and J by 4 bases, with 24 bases between them. CDR3 in DNA: TGTGCCAGCAGTTTAAGCTTGGGTGTGCGGGCCGAAGAAGGGGCCAACGTCCTGACTTTC. This translates into CASSLSLGVRAEEGANVLTF.

The chain employs TRBV6-5 and TRBJ2-5, with TRBD2 as a possible D gene (5 bases). V was pared by 4 bases and J by 11 bases, with 20 bases between. Germline V gives CDR1 MNHEY, CDR2 SVGAGI. The CDR3 length is 14 residues. Here the CDR3 reads CASSLRGSLGEQYF. The CDR3 DNA reads as TGTGCCAGCAGTTTACGGGGTTCGCTAGGAGAGCAGTACTTC.

V is TRBV27 and J is TRBJ2-7; D may be TRBD2 (5 bases). The CDR3 covers 16 residues. From germline, CDR1 is MNHEY and CDR2 SMNVEV (reference sequence). Trimming took 4 bases from V and 0 from J, leaving 16 bases between them. CDR3 in amino acids: CASSYSPFRGSYEQYF. CDR3 sequence (DNA): TGTGCCAGCAGTTATTCCCCTTTCCGGGGCTCCTACGAGCAGTACTTC.

This clonotype occurred a few times. This chain uses TRBV5-6 with TRBJ2-5, with 9 positions matching TRBD1. The germline V gene has CDR1 SGHDT and CDR2 YYEEEE. V gave up 2 bases and J gave up 4 bases; unmatched junction bases: 9. The CDR3 totals 16 residues. This CDR3 reads CASSFGTGPGLETQYF. The CDR3, as DNA: TGTGCCAGCAGCTTCGGGACAGGGCCTGGCTTAGAGACCCAGTACTTC. Full variable domain (remainder filled in from reference TRBV5-6 and TRBJ2-5): DAGVTQSPTHLIKTRGQQVTLRCSPKSGHDTVSWYQQALGQGPQFIFQYYEEEERQRGNFPDRFSGHQFPNYSSELNVNALLLGDSALYLCASSFGTGPGLETQYFGPGTRLLVL.

The V gene is TRBV4-2, the J gene TRBJ1-2; D may be TRBD1 (6 bases). There are 14 residues in the CDR3. CDR1 LGHNA and CDR2 YNFKEQ come from the germline V gene. Trimming removed 2 bases from V and 6 bases from J, with 13 bases in between. Written as DNA, the CDR3 is TGTGCCAGCAGCCAACGAACAGGGTTGGATGGCTACACCTTC. The encoded protein is CASSQRTGLDGYTF.

This chain uses TRBV29-1 with TRBJ1-2; D gene uncertain. CDR3 length: 11 residues. Deletions cut 5 bases from V and 2 bases from J, with 6 bases between. CDR1 is SQVTM and CDR2 is ANQGSEA in the germline V gene. The CDR3 spells CSVLVNYGYTF. The CDR3 DNA is TGCAGCGTTTTGGTCAACTATGGCTACACCTTC.

V and J are TRBV5-5 and TRBJ2-1, with D possibly being TRBD1 (5 bases). The V gene's germline CDR1 is SGHKS and CDR2 YYEKEE (reference sequence). CDR3 size: 14 residues. V was clipped by 4 bases and J by 6 bases, with 14 bases between them. The CDR3 spells CASSPLWGPNEQFF. CDR3 bases: TGTGCCAGCAGCCCCTTGTGGGGCCCCAATGAGCAGTTCTTC.

The gene calls are TRBV27 and TRBJ1-2; possible D gene TRBD1, 6 bases. From germline, CDR1 is MNHEY and CDR2 SMNVEV (reference sequence). Trimming cost V 5 bases and J 2 bases, with 18 bases left between them. This CDR3 comprises 16 residues. Here the CDR3 reads CASSPSTGPQNYGYTF. The CDR3 DNA follows: TGTGCCAGCAGTCCCTCAACAGGGCCACAAAACTATGGCTACACCTTC.

The V gene is TRBV9, the J gene TRBJ2-1; no definite D call. Germline values: CDR1 SGDLS, CDR2 YYNGEE. This CDR3 is built from 17 residues. Between the trimmed V and J ends, which lost 0 bases and 3 bases, there was a span of 16 bases. The CDR3 sequence: CASSVETQQFLYNEQFF. Here the CDR3 DNA reads TGTGCCAGCAGCGTAGAGACACAGCAGTTTCTCTACAATGAGCAGTTCTTC.

The chain carries TRBV20-1 and TRBJ2-6, with no clear D. With 5 bases removed from V and 0 bases from J, the gap between germline ends came to 5 bases. The CDR3 totals 13 residues. Per germline, CDR1 DFQATT and CDR2 SNEGSKA (reference sequence). The CDR3 reads CSAPISGANVLTF. CDR3 DNA: TGCAGTGCTCCTATCTCTGGGGCCAACGTCCTGACTTTC.

In regard to this clonotype: One junction end does not reproduce the germline sequence, and a read error may be involved. The rearrangement joins TRBV27 to TRBJ1-5, with D tentatively TRBD1 (5 bases). The CDR3 sequence is 15 residues long. Germline V CDR1 and CDR2: MNHEY, SMNVEV (reference sequence). Written as DNA, the CDR3 is TGTACCAGCAGTCCTGCAGGGTTAGGCAATCAGCCCCAGCATTTT. This gives the protein CTSSPAGLGNQPQHF.

This clonotype was detected a few times. The chain is built from TRBV6-6 and TRBJ2-7; TRBD2 agrees at 7 bases. CDR1 and CDR2 from the germline V gene are MNHNY and SVGAGI (reference sequence). The CDR3 sequence is 12 residues long. V shed 7 bases and J 2 bases; nucleotides not matched to a gene: 2. The DNA of the CDR3 is TGTGCCAGCACTCGGGGGGCCTACGAGCAGTACTTC. Amino acids: CASTRGAYEQYF.

This clonotype has a handful of counts. The rearrangement joins TRBV27 to TRBJ1-2; D remains ambiguous. V gave up 5 bases and J gave up 3 bases, with 16 bases separating them. CDR3 length equals 15 residues. CDR1 and CDR2 from the germline V gene are MNHEY and SMNVEV (reference sequence). CDR3 DNA sequence: TGTGCCAGCAGTCCACGTAGGGCAGGCGACTATGGCTACACCTTC. Amino acid sequence: CASSPRRAGDYGYTF.

This clonotype was observed a few times. This chain connects TRBV20-1 to TRBJ2-1; D possibly corresponds to TRBD1 (6 bases). Trimming shortened V by 6 bases and J by 8 bases, and 14 bases separated the two germline ends. CDR3 size: 12 residues. CDR1 and CDR2 from the germline V gene are DFQATT and SNEGSKA (reference sequence). The CDR3, as DNA: TGCAGTGCCCAGGACAGTGGGGATGAGCAGTTCTTC. Translation: CSAQDSGDEQFF.

The chain uses TRBV6-5 and TRBJ2-3, with 7 bases that match TRBD2. This CDR3 comprises 15 residues. V dropped 6 bases and J dropped 2; count of bases not matched to a gene: 8. Germline V lookup: CDR1 MNHEY, CDR2 SVGAGI. Written as DNA, the CDR3 is TGTGCCAGCAGCTTAATAGCGGGTAACACAGATACGCAGTATTTT. It yields the protein CASSLIAGNTDTQYF.

This clonotype was observed a handful of times. The V call is TRBV7-2, the J call TRBJ2-1, with 11 bases lining up with TRBD2. Germline CDR1 SGHTA, CDR2 FQGNSA. The ends lost 5 bases at V and 10 bases at J; junction bases unmatched: 13. The CDR3 totals 16 residues. The CDR3 DNA is TGTGCCAGCAGCCGGGCCACTAGCGGGGGCTCGCGGGAGCAGTTCTTC. This translates into CASSRATSGGSREQFF.